This T cell receptor beta chain is drawn from a study of shared clonotypes between healthy human individuals. Study overall: Researchers assigned three CD4 naive, three CD4 memory, two CD8 naive and one CD8 memory plate to each donor.

Germline V lookup: CDR1 ENHRY, CDR2 SYGVKD. The CDR3 covers 18 residues. V gave up 2 bases and J gave up 0 bases, with 18 bases separating them. With respect to this clone: Its antigen is unknown.

Study-wide findings and caveats: Compared with clonotypes that all four donors shared, non-shared clonotypes had lower generation probabilities. It was expected that sequencing depth would affect clonotype sharing among donors.

The input for sorted-subset replicate PCRs was 200 ng DNA, 25,000 to 30,000 T cell genomes. TCRdb's table, derived via immunoSEQ multiplex PCR, lists solely in-frame clones and lacks some. The table shows roughly 1 million clones, with about 75% occurring only once. The J gene is TRBJ2-3, the V gene TRBV10-3; D is perhaps TRBD2 (5 bases). Sequencing was done on a sample of memory CD4+ T cells sorted from blood. The subset was: CD45RA-negative fraction. This clonotype originated in a man aged 18-30 years in good health. The CDR3 loop reads CAISEPLSIALSTDTQYF. The CDR3 nucleotides are TGTGCCATCAGTGAGCCTCTCTCTATAGCGCTCAGCACAGATACGCAGTATTTT.